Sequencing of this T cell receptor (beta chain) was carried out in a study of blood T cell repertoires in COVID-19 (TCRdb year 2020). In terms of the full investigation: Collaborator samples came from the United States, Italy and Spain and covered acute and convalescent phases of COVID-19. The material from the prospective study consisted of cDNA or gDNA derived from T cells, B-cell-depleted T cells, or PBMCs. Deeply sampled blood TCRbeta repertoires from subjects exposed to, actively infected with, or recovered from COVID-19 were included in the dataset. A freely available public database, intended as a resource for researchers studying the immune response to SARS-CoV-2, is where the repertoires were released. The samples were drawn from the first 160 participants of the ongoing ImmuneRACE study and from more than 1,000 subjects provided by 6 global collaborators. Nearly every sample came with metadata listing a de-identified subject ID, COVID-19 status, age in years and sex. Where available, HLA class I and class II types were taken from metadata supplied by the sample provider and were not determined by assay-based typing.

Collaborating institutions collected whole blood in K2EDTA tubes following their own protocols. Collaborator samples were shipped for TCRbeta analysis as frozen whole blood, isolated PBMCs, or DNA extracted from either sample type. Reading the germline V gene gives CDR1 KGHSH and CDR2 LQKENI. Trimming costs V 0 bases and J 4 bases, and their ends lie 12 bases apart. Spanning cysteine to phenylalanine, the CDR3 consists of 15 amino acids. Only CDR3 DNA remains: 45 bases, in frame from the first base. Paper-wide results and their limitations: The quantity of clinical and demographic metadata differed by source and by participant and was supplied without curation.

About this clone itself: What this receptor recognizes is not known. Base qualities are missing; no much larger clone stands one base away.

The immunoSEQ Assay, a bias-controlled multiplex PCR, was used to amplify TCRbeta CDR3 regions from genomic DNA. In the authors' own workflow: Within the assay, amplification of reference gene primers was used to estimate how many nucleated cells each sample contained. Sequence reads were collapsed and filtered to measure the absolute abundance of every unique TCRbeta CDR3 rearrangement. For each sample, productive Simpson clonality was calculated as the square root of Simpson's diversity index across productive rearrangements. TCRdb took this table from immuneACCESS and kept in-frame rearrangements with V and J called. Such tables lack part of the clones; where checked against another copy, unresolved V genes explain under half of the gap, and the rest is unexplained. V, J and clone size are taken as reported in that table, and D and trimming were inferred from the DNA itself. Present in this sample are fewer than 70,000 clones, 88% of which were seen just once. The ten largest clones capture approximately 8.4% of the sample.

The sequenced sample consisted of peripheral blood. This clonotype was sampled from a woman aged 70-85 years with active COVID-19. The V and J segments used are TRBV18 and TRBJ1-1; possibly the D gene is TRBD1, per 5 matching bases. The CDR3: CASSPPVAGTTEAFF. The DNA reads TGTGCCAGCTCACCACCGGTAGCGGGGACCACTGAAGCTTTCTTT. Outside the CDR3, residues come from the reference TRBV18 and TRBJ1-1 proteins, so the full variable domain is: NAGVMQNPRHLVRRRGQEARLRCSPMKGHSHVYWYRQLPEEGLKFMVYLQKENIIDESGMPKERFSAEFPKEGPSILRIQQVVRGDSAAYFCASSPPVAGTTEAFFGQGTRLTVV.